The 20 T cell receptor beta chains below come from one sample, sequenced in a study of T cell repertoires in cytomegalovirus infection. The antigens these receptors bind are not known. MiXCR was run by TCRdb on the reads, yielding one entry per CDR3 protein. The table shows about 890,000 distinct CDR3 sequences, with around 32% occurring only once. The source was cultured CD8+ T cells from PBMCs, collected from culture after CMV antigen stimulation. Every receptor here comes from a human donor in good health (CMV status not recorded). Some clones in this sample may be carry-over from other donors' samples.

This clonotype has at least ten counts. As DNA, the CDR3 is TGTGCCAGCAGCCCCGGACTAGCGGGGGTGGAGACCCAGTACTTC. It codes for CASSPGLAGVETQYF. This chain links TRBV7-2 with TRBJ2-5, with 13 bases aligning to TRBD2. V gave up 5 bases and J gave up 5 bases; unmatched junction bases: 5. Germline V gives CDR1 SGHTA, CDR2 FQGNSA. The CDR3 spans 15 residues.

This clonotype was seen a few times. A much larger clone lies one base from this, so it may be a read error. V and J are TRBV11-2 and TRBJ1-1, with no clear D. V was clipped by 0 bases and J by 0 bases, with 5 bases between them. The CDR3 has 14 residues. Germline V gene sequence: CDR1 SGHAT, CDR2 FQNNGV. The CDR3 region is CASSLDALNTEAFF. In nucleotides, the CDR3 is TGTGCCAGCAGCTTAGACGCCTTGAACACTGAAGCTTTCTTT.

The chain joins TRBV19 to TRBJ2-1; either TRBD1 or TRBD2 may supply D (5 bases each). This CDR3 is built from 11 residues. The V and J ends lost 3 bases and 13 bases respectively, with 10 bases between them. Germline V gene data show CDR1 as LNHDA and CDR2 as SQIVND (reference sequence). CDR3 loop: CASSMGVGQFF. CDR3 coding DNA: TGTGCCAGTAGTATGGGGGTTGGACAGTTCTTC.

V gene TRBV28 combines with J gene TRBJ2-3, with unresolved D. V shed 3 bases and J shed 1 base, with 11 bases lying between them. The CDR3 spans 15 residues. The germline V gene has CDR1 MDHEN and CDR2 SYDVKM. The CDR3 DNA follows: TGTGCCAGCAGTTTGACCCCTGAGGGCACAGATACGCAGTATTTT. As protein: CASSLTPEGTDTQYF.

The DNA for the CDR3 is TGTGCCAGCAGCTCGGAGGGACAGGCAGTAAGAAACACCATATATTTT. Amino acid sequence: CASSSEGQAVRNTIYF. V is TRBV11-2 and J is TRBJ1-3, with 8 bases fitting TRBD1. Trimming at V came to 4 bases and at J to 5 bases, leaving 10 bases not matched to a gene. The CDR3 loop spans 16 amino acids. The germline V gene has CDR1 SGHAT and CDR2 FQNNGV.

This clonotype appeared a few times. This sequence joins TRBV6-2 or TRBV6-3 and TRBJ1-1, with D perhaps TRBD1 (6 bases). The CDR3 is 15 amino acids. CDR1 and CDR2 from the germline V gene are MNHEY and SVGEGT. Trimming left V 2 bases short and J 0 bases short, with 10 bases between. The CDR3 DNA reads TGTGCCAGCAGTTACCGGGGGGCCATGAACACTGAAGCTTTCTTT. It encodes CASSYRGAMNTEAFF.

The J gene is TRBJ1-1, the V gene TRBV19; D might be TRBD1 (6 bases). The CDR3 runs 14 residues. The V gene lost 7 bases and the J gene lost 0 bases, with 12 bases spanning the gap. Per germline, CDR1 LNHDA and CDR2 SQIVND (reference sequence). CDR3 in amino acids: CASNIGGLNTEAFF. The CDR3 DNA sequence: TGTGCCAGTAATATTGGGGGGCTGAACACTGAAGCTTTCTTT.

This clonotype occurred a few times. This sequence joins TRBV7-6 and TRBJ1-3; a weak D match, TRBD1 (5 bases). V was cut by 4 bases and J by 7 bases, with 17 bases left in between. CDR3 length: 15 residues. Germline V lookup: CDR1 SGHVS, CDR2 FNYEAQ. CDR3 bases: TGTGCCAGCAGCTCCCGGGACGACTTGGGGAACACCATATATTTT. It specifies CASSSRDDLGNTIYF.

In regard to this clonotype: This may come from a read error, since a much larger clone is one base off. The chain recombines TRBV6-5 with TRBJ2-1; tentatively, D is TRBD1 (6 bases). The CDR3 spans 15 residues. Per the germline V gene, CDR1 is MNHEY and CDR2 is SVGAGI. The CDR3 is CASTQGHLSYNKQFF. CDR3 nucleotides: TGTGCCAGCACTCAGGGACACCTATCCTACAATAAGCAGTTCTTC.

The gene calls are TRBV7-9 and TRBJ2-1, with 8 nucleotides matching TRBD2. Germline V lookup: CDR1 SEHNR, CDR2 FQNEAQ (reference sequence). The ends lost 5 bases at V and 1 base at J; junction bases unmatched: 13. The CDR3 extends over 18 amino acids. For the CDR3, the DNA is TGTGCCAGCAGCCCCCGGGGCGGGGGGCCACCGTCCTACAATGAGCAGTTCTTC. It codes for CASSPRGGGPPSYNEQFF.

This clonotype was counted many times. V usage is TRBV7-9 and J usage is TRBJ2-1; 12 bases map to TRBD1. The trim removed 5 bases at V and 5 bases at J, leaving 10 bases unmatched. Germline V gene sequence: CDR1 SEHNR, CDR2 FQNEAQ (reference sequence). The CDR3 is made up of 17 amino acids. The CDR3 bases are TGTGCCAGCAGCGGGGACAGGGGGCTTAGTAACGACAATGAGCAGTTCTTC. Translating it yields CASSGDRGLSNDNEQFF.

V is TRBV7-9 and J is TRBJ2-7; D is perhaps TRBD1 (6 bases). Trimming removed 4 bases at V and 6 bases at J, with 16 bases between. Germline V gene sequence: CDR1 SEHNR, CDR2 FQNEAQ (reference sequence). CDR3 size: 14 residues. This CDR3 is CASSSRQVPCEQYV. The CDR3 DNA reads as TGTGCCAGCAGCTCAAGACAGGTCCCCTGCGAGCAGTACGTC.

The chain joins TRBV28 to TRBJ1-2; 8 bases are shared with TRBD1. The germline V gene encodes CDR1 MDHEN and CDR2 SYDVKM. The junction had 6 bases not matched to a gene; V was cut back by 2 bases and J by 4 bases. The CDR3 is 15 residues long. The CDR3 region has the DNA TGTGCCAGCAGTTTAGATAGCACAGGGGGCTATGGCTACACCTTC. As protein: CASSLDSTGGYGYTF.

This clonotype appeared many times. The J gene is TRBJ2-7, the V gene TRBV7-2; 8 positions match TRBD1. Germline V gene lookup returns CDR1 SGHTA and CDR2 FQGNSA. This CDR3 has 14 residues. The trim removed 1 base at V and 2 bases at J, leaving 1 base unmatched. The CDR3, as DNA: TGTGCCAGCAGCTTAGGGACAGGGCCCTACGAGCAGTACGTC. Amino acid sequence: CASSLGTGPYEQYV.

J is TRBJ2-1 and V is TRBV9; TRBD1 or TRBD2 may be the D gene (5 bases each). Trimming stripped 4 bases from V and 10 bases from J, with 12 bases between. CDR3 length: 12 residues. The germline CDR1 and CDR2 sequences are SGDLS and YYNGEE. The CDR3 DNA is TGTGCCAGCAGCCCACTAGGGACGGAGCAGTTCTTC. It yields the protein CASSPLGTEQFF.

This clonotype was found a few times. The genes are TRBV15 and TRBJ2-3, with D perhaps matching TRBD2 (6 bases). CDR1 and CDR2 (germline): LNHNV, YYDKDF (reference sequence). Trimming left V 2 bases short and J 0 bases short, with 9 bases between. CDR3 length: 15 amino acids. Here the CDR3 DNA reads TGTGCCACCAGCAGATCGGGGACTAGCACAGATACGCAGTATTTT. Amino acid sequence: CATSRSGTSTDTQYF. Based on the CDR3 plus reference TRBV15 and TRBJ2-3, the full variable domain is DAMVIQNPRYQVTQFGKPVTLSCSQTLNHNVMYWYQQKSSQAPKLLFHYYDKDFNNEADTPDNFQSRRPNTSFCFLDIRSPGLGDTAMYLCATSRSGTSTDTQYFGPGTRLTVL.

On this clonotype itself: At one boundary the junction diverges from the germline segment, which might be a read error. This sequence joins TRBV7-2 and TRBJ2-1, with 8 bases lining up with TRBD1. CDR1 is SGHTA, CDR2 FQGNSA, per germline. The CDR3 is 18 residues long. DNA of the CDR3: TGTGCCAGCAGCTTAGTACCTCGGGACAGGCTTTCCTACAATAAGCAGTTCTTC. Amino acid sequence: CASSLVPRDRLSYNKQFF.

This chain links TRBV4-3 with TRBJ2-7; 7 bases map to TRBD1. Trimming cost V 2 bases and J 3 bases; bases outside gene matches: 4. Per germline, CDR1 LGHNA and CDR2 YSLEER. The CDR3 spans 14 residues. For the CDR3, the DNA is TGCGCCAGCAGCCAAAGACAGGGTCTCTACGAGCAGTACTTC. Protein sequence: CASSQRQGLYEQYF.

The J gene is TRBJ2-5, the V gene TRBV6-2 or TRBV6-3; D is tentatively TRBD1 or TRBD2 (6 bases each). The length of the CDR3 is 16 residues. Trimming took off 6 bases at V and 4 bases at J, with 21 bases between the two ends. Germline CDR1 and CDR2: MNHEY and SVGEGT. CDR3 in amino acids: CASSQGAPGGGETQYF. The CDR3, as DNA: TGTGCCAGCAGCCAAGGGGCTCCTGGAGGGGGAGAGACCCAGTACTTC.

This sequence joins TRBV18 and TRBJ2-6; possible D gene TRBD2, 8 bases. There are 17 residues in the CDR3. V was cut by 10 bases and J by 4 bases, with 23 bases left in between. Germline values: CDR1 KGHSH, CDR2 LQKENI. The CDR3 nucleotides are TGTGCCAACTCCAGGGGGACTAGTGCCTCGGGGGCCAACGTCCTGACTTTC. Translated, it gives CANSRGTSASGANVLTF.